The subject of this entry is one T cell receptor beta chain. These data originate in a study of blood T cell repertoires in COVID-19. About the research overall: Material from acute and convalescent COVID-19 was sourced from the United States, Italy and Spain. T cells, B-cell-depleted T cells, or PBMCs supplied cDNA or gDNA.

Original processing methods: Reference gene primers were amplified, and this amplification served to estimate nucleated cell counts. Sequenced by immunoSEQ multiplex PCR; TCRdb stores in-frame clones only, minus some. V and J calls and clone size follow that table, whereas D and trimming were derived from the DNA. The sample contains about 98,000 clones, 84% of which appear only once. The source is a man aged 40-49 years with active or convalescent COVID-19. Input material: peripheral blood.

CDR3 DNA sequence: TGTGCCAGCAGCTACACCCGAGGGACAGTAGGCGAGCAGTACTTC. Translating it yields CASSYTRGTVGEQYF. This sequence joins TRBV3-1 (or the pseudogene TRBV3-2) and TRBJ2-7, with 7 bases fitting TRBD1. The CDR3 is made up of 15 amino acids. The J segment lost 6 bases and the V segment lost 5 bases, leaving 13 bases of the junction unmatched. Per the germline V gene, CDR1 is LGHDT and CDR2 is YNNKEL (reference sequence).